This entry lists 17 T cell receptor beta chains sequenced from one sample in a study of T-cell reconstitution after alpha-beta-depleted transplantation in children. Unique molecular identifiers featured in how the TCRbeta library was prepared. TCRdb reprocessed the PCR reads with MiXCR, giving one entry per CDR3 protein. The table lists about 600,000 distinct CDR3 sequences, under 15% of them singletons, with around 2.2% in the top ten. The material sequenced was PBMCs, mostly from graft donor cells, taken 360 days after TCRalphabeta/CD19-depleted stem cell transplant. All receptors come from a male patient aged 10 to 17 who had a stem cell transplant for acute myeloid leukemia, so the T cells may come from the graft donor.

This clonotype was observed a few times. A much larger clone is a single base away; this may be a read error. The genes are TRBV4-2 and TRBJ2-1, with TRBD2 matching 10 bases. Germline V CDR1 and CDR2: LGHNA, YNFKEQ. Unmatched junction bases numbered 6, after V lost 5 bases and J lost 5 bases. CDR3 length: 15 residues. The CDR3 DNA is TGTGCCAGCAGCGTCGGGACTAGCGAGAACAATGAGCAGTTCTTC. Amino acids: CASSVGTSENNEQFF.

Here the CDR3 DNA reads TGTGCCACCAGTGATTCCACCGGGGAGCTGTTTTTT. It encodes CATSDSTGELFF. The gene calls are TRBV24-1 and TRBJ2-2; no firm D call. V gave up 2 bases and J gave up 4 bases, with 1 base separating them. Germline CDR1 is KGHDR and CDR2 is SFDVKD. The CDR3 spans 12 residues.

This clonotype was found many times. CDR3 nucleotides: TGTGCCAGCAGCCAAGTTCTAGCGAGCTACGAGCAGTACTTC. It is translated as CASSQVLASYEQYF. The chain combines TRBV4-2 with TRBJ2-7, with a weak D call TRBD2 (6 bases). Germline CDR1 LGHNA, CDR2 YNFKEQ. This CDR3 spans 14 amino acids. Trimming took off 1 base at V and 3 bases at J, with 10 bases between the two ends.

The table lists this clonotype with many counts. The V call is TRBV21-1, the J call TRBJ2-5; the D call in the table, TRBD1, was not verified against the DNA. TRBV21-1 constitutes a pseudogene. CDR3 length equals 18 residues. The CDR3 DNA sequence: TGTGCCAGCAGCAATGGGGGTTCGGAGGACAGGGTGGGCGAGACCCAGTACTTC. Translated, it gives CASSNGGSEDRVGETQYF.

This clonotype has just a few counts. The chain carries TRBV6-5 and TRBJ2-1; TRBD2 is a possible D gene (5 bases). The germline gives CDR1 MNHEY, CDR2 SVGAGI. The CDR3 is made up of 18 amino acids. V was pared by 5 bases and J by 3 bases, with 23 bases between. The CDR3 sequence is CASSLQYGDPSVYNEQFF. The CDR3, as DNA: TGTGCCAGCAGTCTCCAATACGGGGATCCCTCCGTCTACAATGAGCAGTTCTTC.

The chain has TRBV4-3 and TRBJ2-7; TRBD2 matches at 9 bases. V lost 3 bases to trimming and J lost 3 bases; unmatched junction nucleotides: 9. The CDR3 has 16 amino acids. Germline loops: CDR1 LGHNA, CDR2 YSLEER. The CDR3 DNA sequence: TGCGCCAGCAGCCAGGCTCTGGCGGGAGGGTTCTACGAGCAGTACTTC. Residues: CASSQALAGGFYEQYF.

The V gene is TRBV20-1, the J gene TRBJ2-7, with D perhaps matching TRBD1 (5 bases). The CDR3 sequence is 14 residues long. V lost 0 bases, J lost 2 bases, and 11 bases lay in between. CDR1 is DFQATT, CDR2 SNEGSKA, per germline (reference sequence). The chain's CDR3 is CSARDPRAPYEQYF. CDR3 bases: TGCAGTGCTAGAGACCCCAGGGCCCCCTACGAGCAGTACTTC.

This clonotype was picked up a small number of times. The chain uses TRBV3-1 and TRBJ2-1, with TRBD2 matching over 13 bases. V was pared by 4 bases and J by 8 bases, with 8 bases of the junction left unmatched. Germline-derived CDR1 and CDR2 are LGHDT and YNNKEL (reference sequence). There are 16 residues in the CDR3. CDR3: CASSPWTSGREDEQFF. CDR3 nucleotides: TGTGCCAGCAGCCCGTGGACTAGCGGGAGAGAGGATGAGCAGTTCTTC.

This clonotype has just a few counts. The V call is TRBV4-2, the J call TRBJ1-5, with 10 bases fitting TRBD1. After removal of 3 bases from V and 4 bases from J, the junction contained 6 bases not matched to a gene. Per germline, CDR1 LGHNA and CDR2 YNFKEQ. This CDR3 is built from 16 residues. The CDR3 DNA reads as TGTGCCAGCAGCCAGGGCGGGACAGGGGAGAATCAGCCCCAGCATTTT. As protein: CASSQGGTGENQPQHF.

The gene calls are TRBV20-1 and TRBJ2-7, with 10 positions matching TRBD2. CDR1 and CDR2 (germline): DFQATT, SNEGSKA (reference sequence). There are 14 residues in the CDR3. Trimming at V came to 2 bases and at J to 4 bases, leaving 5 bases not matched to a gene. The CDR3 loop reads CSARTGLAVYEQYF. CDR3 DNA: TGCAGTGCTAGAACCGGACTAGCGGTTTACGAGCAGTACTTC.

The chain recombines TRBV18 with TRBJ2-2, with a tentative D call TRBD1 (5 bases). The CDR3 sequence is 14 residues long. V lost 3 bases, J lost 3 bases, and 8 bases lay in between. Germline lookup yields CDR1 KGHSH and CDR2 LQKENI. The CDR3 DNA follows: TGTGCCAGCTCACCTAGACAGCACACCGGGGAGCTGTTTTTT. Residues: CASSPRQHTGELFF. Combining the CDR3 with reference TRBV18 and TRBJ2-2 gives the whole variable domain NAGVMQNPRHLVRRRGQEARLRCSPMKGHSHVYWYRQLPEEGLKFMVYLQKENIIDESGMPKERFSAEFPKEGPSILRIQQVVRGDSAAYFCASSPRQHTGELFFGEGSRLTVL.

The chain uses TRBV5-1 and TRBJ2-1; a possible D gene is TRBD2 (6 bases). Germline V gene lookup returns CDR1 SGHRS and CDR2 YFSETQ. The length of the CDR3 is 15 residues. V was clipped by 0 bases and J by 7 bases, with 14 bases between them. The DNA for the CDR3 is TGCGCCAGCAGCTTGGTTGGCGGGACGGGGAATGAGCAGTTCTTC. Amino acids: CASSLVGGTGNEQFF.

The J gene is TRBJ2-1, the V gene TRBV25-1, with TRBD2 identical over 11 bases. V lost 1 base to trimming and J lost 6 bases; unmatched junction nucleotides: 5. The CDR3 has 16 residues. Per germline, CDR1 MGHDK and CDR2 SYGVNS. DNA for the CDR3: TGTGCCAGCAGTGAATGGCTAGCGGGAGGTCGCAATGAGCAGTTCTTC. Amino acid sequence: CASSEWLAGGRNEQFF.

The chain carries TRBV5-6 and TRBJ2-7, with 8 positions matching TRBD1. CDR3 length equals 15 residues. V lost 0 bases to trimming and J lost 2 bases; unmatched junction nucleotides: 4. Germline values: CDR1 SGHDT, CDR2 YYEEEE. The CDR3 here is CASSLGDRPTYEQYF. For the CDR3, the DNA is TGTGCCAGCAGCTTGGGGGACAGGCCAACCTACGAGCAGTACTTC.

The CDR3: CIPQLAGTDTQYF. CDR3 nucleotides: TGCATCCCCCAACTAGCGGGCACAGATACGCAGTATTTT. The chain links TRBV20-1 to TRBJ2-3, with 8 bases matching TRBD2. CDR1 is DFQATT and CDR2 is SNEGSKA in the germline V gene (reference sequence). There are 13 residues in the CDR3.

This chain links TRBV11-2 with TRBJ2-5, with 7 positions matching TRBD2. This CDR3 region has 18 residues. The junction had 15 bases not matched to a gene; V was cut back by 1 base and J by 4 bases. Germline assignment: CDR1 SGHAT and CDR2 FQNNGV. DNA of the CDR3: TGTGCCAGCAGCTTAGTCCCCGGGACTATCCAATGGGGAGAGACCCAGTACTTC. Its translation is CASSLVPGTIQWGETQYF.

The chain links TRBV29-1 to TRBJ1-1; D ambiguous. The CDR3 runs to 13 residues. The germline CDR1 and CDR2 sequences are SQVTM and ANQGSEA. Trimming took 6 bases from V and 0 from J, leaving 11 bases between them. CDR3 bases: TGCAGCGTCGGTACCGGAATGAACACTGAAGCTTTCTTT. Translated: CSVGTGMNTEAFF.